This TCR beta chain stems from a study of T cell clones after liver transplantation. CD3+CD4+ and CD3+CD8+ cells were FACS-sorted from thawed unstimulated PBMCs. Only in-frame clones appear in the TCRdb table, and some are missing; sequencing was by immunoSEQ multiplex PCR. The top ten clones hold approximately 2.9% of a sample with more than 100,000 clones, about 81% of them seen once. This clone was counted a few times. The source is a human patient who received a liver transplant. Some T cells could come from the graft donor. The material sequenced was CD4+ T cells from blood, taken 47 months after liver transplant.

DNA of the CDR3: TGTGCCAGCAGCTTTGGGCGGGGTCAAAAGGATACGCAGTATTTT. Translation gives CASSFGRGQKDTQYF. The V gene is TRBV7-6, the J gene TRBJ2-3, with D perhaps matching TRBD2 (6 bases). Germline-derived CDR1 and CDR2 are SGHVS and FNYEAQ. V was pared by 3 bases and J by 6 bases, with 16 bases between. This CDR3 is 15 amino acids long.